This TCR beta chain emerged from a study of blood T cell repertoires in COVID-19. Study at large: From the United States, Italy and Spain came samples of acute and convalescent COVID-19. Sample material is recorded as cDNA or gDNA derived from T cells, B-cell-depleted T cells, or PBMCs.

From germline, CDR1 is LNHDA and CDR2 SQIVND (reference sequence). This CDR3 has 13 residues. Trimming stripped 7 bases from V and 7 bases from J, with 13 bases between. Original processing methods: Using reference gene primer amplification, nucleated cell counts were estimated. Libraries were prepared by immunoSEQ multiplex PCR; TCRdb keeps only in-frame clonotypes and omits some of them. V, J and clone size are those of that table, while D and trimming were read from the DNA. The sample lists approximately 26,000 clones; roughly nine tenths were seen once. Sequenced material: peripheral blood. The chain is built from TRBV19 and TRBJ1-4; unclear D gene. The TCR was taken from a human donor with acute or convalescent COVID-19. The donor label of this sample is uncertain. The CDR3 DNA sequence: TGTGCCAGTACACCTTCCGGGAGTGAAAAACTGTTTTTT. This encodes CASTPSGSEKLFF.